This TCR beta chain is drawn from a study of control samples from healthy donors and cancer patients. The table came from immunoSEQ multiplex PCR; TCRdb's copy has only in-frame clones and leaves some out. The top ten hold less than 9.5% of the sample, which has approximately 120,000 clones, roughly 87% seen once. Germline assignment: CDR1 SEHNR and CDR2 FQNEAQ (reference sequence). The CDR3 length is 13 residues. V shed 5 bases and J shed 5 bases, with 9 bases lying between them. This clonotype was sampled from a middle-aged man in good health. This chain uses TRBV7-9 with TRBJ2-2; possibly TRBD1 or TRBD2 for D (6 bases each). Material for sequencing was blood. The CDR3 DNA follows: TGTGCCAGCAGCGGGGGGCGAACCGGGGAGCTGTTTTTT. This gives the protein CASSGGRTGELFF.